The next 13 T cell receptor beta chains were all read from a single sample in a study of radiation and T cells in renal cell carcinoma. As for time point: blood 2 weeks post-SBRT. Treatment noted: 15 Gy SBRT to primary tumor, nephrectomy 4 weeks later. Data came from immunoSEQ multiplex PCR; TCRdb stores just in-frame clones and leaves some out. The sample has about 130,000 clones; about 81% are singletons. Sequenced material: blood, taken from a patient whose treatment included radiotherapy and nephrectomy. Source of these receptors: a man between 45 and 60 years old with renal cell carcinoma.

The rearrangement links TRBV5-4 to TRBJ1-2; perhaps TRBD1 as D (6 bases). The ends were cut back, 2 bases at V and 5 bases at J, with 10 bases in the middle. In germline, CDR1 is SGHNT, CDR2 YYREEE (reference sequence). This CDR3 is built from 13 residues. The CDR3 bases are TGTGCCAGCAGCTTAATTACAGGGTATGGCTACACCTTC. Translating it yields CASSLITGYGYTF.

This chain joins TRBV9 and TRBJ2-5; D might be TRBD1 or TRBD2, each matching 6 bases. V was cut by 0 bases and J by 2 bases, with 11 bases left in between. The CDR3 runs to 15 residues. Germline assignment: CDR1 SGDLS and CDR2 YYNGEE. CDR3 in DNA: TGTGCCAGCAGCGTAGCTGTAGGGGGGCAAGAGACCCAGTACTTC. Encoded protein: CASSVAVGGQETQYF.

The rearrangement joins TRBV5-1 to TRBJ1-2; maybe TRBD1 (5 bases). This CDR3 is 15 amino acids long. CDR1 is SGHRS and CDR2 is YFSETQ in the germline V gene. Trimming took off 5 bases at V and 4 bases at J, with 18 bases between the two ends. The CDR3 loop reads CASSFGATEIYGYTF. The DNA for the CDR3 is TGCGCCAGCAGTTTCGGTGCGACAGAGATCTATGGCTACACCTTC.

The chain carries TRBV19 and TRBJ2-2; 10 bases fit TRBD1. V gave up 8 bases and J gave up 0 bases; unmatched junction bases: 9. Germline V CDR1 and CDR2: LNHDA, SQIVND (reference sequence). The CDR3 consists of 17 residues. CDR3 region: CASSRDRGFSNTGELFF. The DNA of the CDR3 is TGTGCCAGTTCCCGGGACAGGGGATTTTCGAACACCGGGGAGCTGTTTTTT.

The chain uses TRBV25-1 and TRBJ2-7; D is undetermined. The germline V and J ends were trimmed by 3 bases and 1 base, with 13 bases remaining between them. The CDR3 has 15 residues. Germline V gene data show CDR1 as MGHDK and CDR2 as SYGVNS. The CDR3 reads CASSDPATASYEQYF. The CDR3 bases are TGTGCCAGCAGTGACCCTGCGACCGCTTCCTACGAGCAGTACTTC.

The V gene is TRBV6-1, the J gene TRBJ2-7, with D tentatively TRBD2 (5 bases). The CDR3 extends over 14 amino acids. Germline V gene lookup returns CDR1 MNHNS and CDR2 SASEGT. V shed 8 bases and J shed 1 base, with 15 bases lying between them. In nucleotides, the CDR3 is TGTGCCAGCCTCCTACGGGGAAGGTCCTACGAGCAGTACTTC. This gives the protein CASLLRGRSYEQYF.

V usage is TRBV5-4 and J usage is TRBJ2-6; 9 nucleotides line up with TRBD2. From germline, CDR1 is SGHNT and CDR2 YYREEE (reference sequence). V was clipped by 4 bases and J by 4 bases; unmatched bases: 6. The CDR3 has 16 amino acids. CDR3 protein: CASSPGLAAGANVLTF. The DNA for the CDR3 is TGTGCCAGCAGCCCGGGACTAGCTGCGGGGGCCAACGTCCTGACTTTC.

The sample holds a few counts of this clone. V is TRBV7-9 and J is TRBJ2-1; 8 bases are a match to TRBD1. CDR1 and CDR2 from the germline V gene are SEHNR and FQNEAQ (reference sequence). This CDR3 is 16 amino acids long. Trimming removed 2 bases from V and 1 base from J; junction bases left unmatched: 4. The chain's CDR3 is CASSLIRTGSYNEQFF. In nucleotides, the CDR3 is TGTGCCAGCAGCTTAATAAGGACAGGGTCCTACAATGAGCAGTTCTTC.

This clone is a singleton in its sample. This rearrangement joins TRBV10-3 to TRBJ2-2, with TRBD2 identical over 14 bases. The V and J ends lost 3 bases and 5 bases, in that order; junction bases with no gene match: 8. Germline V gene data show CDR1 as ENHRY and CDR2 as SYGVKD. The CDR3 contains 18 residues. The CDR3 DNA follows: TGTGCCATCAGTGACTCGACTAGCGGGGGGGCTGTTACCGGGGAGCTGTTTTTT. Protein sequence: CAISDSTSGGAVTGELFF.

The rearrangement links TRBV14 to TRBJ2-6; D is unresolved. V lost 0 bases and J 1 base, leaving 4 bases between the germline ends. This CDR3 comprises 15 residues. CDR1 SGHDN and CDR2 FVKESK come from the germline V gene. The CDR3 spells CASSQDGSGANVLTF. In DNA, the CDR3 is TGTGCCAGCAGCCAAGATGGGTCTGGGGCCAACGTCCTGACTTTC. Using reference TRBV14 and TRBJ2-6 for the parts outside the CDR3, the full variable domain is EAGVTQFPSHSVIEKGQTVTLRCDPISGHDNLYWYRRVMGKEIKFLLHFVKESKQDESGMPNNRFLAERTGGTYSTLKVQPAELEDSGVYFCASSQDGSGANVLTFGAGSRLTVL.

The chain couples TRBV2 to TRBJ2-2; 8 bases are shared with TRBD1. CDR3 length: 15 residues. Trimming at V came to 4 bases and at J to 4 bases, leaving 5 bases not matched to a gene. CDR1 is SNHLY, CDR2 FYNNEI, per germline. The CDR3 coding sequence is TGTGCCAGCAGTGCGGTCAGGGGGCTCACCGGGGAGCTGTTTTTT. Amino acids: CASSAVRGLTGELFF.

This clone was seen only once. This chain links TRBV7-2 with TRBJ1-5; D gene ambiguous. V was trimmed by 1 base and J by 4 bases, leaving 11 bases between them. CDR1 and CDR2 (germline): SGHTA, FQGNSA. This CDR3 is built from 15 residues. The CDR3: CASSLDSGGNQPQHF. The DNA for the CDR3 is TGTGCCAGCAGCTTAGATTCTGGAGGAAATCAGCCCCAGCATTTT.

In nucleotides, the CDR3 is TGTGCCAGCAGTGGGGCAGACGGGACTCAATTCTTC. Its translation is CASSGADGTQFF. The rearrangement joins TRBV27 to TRBJ2-1; D possibly corresponds to TRBD2 (6 bases). Germline V gene data show CDR1 as MNHEY and CDR2 as SMNVEV (reference sequence). The CDR3 has 12 amino acids. Trimming left V 5 bases short and J 16 bases short, with 18 bases between.